Below are 15 T cell receptor beta chains sequenced from a single sample in a study of identical twins. TCRdb used MiXCR to reprocess the 5' RACE reads, holding one entry per CDR3 protein. Of 700,000 or so distinct CDR3 sequences listed, 8.6% are singletons. This same sample was also part of a study on yellow fever vaccine responses in identical twins.

Sequencing input: PBMCs. The receptors originated from a woman in her late teens or twenties in good health.

The rearrangement uses TRBV2 and TRBJ1-1; TRBD1 matches 9 bases. The CDR3 is made up of 15 amino acids. The V gene's germline CDR1 is SNHLY and CDR2 FYNNEI. V was pared by 5 bases and J by 6 bases, with 10 bases of the junction left unmatched. The CDR3 loop is CASSSTGGNEAEAFF. The CDR3 DNA reads TGTGCCAGCAGTTCTACAGGGGGCAATGAGGCTGAAGCTTTCTTT.

The CDR3: CASSPTGTWNEQFF. In nucleotides, the CDR3 is TGTGCCAGCAGTCCCACAGGGACTTGGAATGAGCAGTTCTTC. J is TRBJ2-1 and V is TRBV6-2 or TRBV6-3, with D perhaps matching TRBD1 or TRBD2 (6 bases each). This CDR3 spans 14 amino acids. Germline values: CDR1 MNHEY, CDR2 SVGEGT. V lost 5 bases and J lost 7, with 15 bases in between.

J is TRBJ1-4 and V is TRBV20-1; TRBD1 agrees at 7 bases. Germline CDR1 is DFQATT and CDR2 is SNEGSKA (reference sequence). This CDR3 spans 12 amino acids. The junction had 3 bases not matched to a gene; V was cut back by 5 bases and J by 6 bases. CDR3 DNA: TGCAGTGCTGGACAGGCGGATGAAAAACTGTTTTTT. Protein: CSAGQADEKLFF.

The chain carries TRBV5-6 and TRBJ1-2, with D hard to call. Germline loops: CDR1 SGHDT, CDR2 YYEEEE. Trimming left V 0 bases short and J 7 bases short, with 10 bases between. CDR3 length equals 13 residues. The CDR3 spells CASSLGDFSGYTF. The CDR3 DNA reads TGTGCCAGCAGCTTGGGGGATTTCTCTGGCTACACCTTC.

Written as DNA, the CDR3 is TGTGCTAGTGGTTTGGGGACGACTAGAAACAATGAGCAGTTCTTC. Amino acids: CASGLGTTRNNEQFF. This chain joins TRBV12-5 and TRBJ2-1, with D perhaps TRBD2 (6 bases). CDR3 size: 15 residues. V was pared by 1 base and J by 5 bases, with 12 bases between. Germline V gene data show CDR1 as LGHNT and CDR2 as FRNRAP.

This clonotype was seen repeatedly, ten times or more. The chain carries TRBV10-3 and TRBJ2-3, with TRBD2 identical over 13 bases. Germline CDR1 ENHRY, CDR2 SYGVKD. The CDR3 has 19 residues. V gave up 3 bases and J gave up 2 bases; unmatched junction bases: 11. The CDR3 sequence is CAISDSEGLAGTSTDTQYF. Here the CDR3 DNA reads TGTGCCATCAGTGACAGCGAGGGACTAGCGGGGACTTCCACAGATACGCAGTATTTT.

There are many counts of this clonotype. This chain uses TRBV11-1 with TRBJ2-1; a weak D match, TRBD1 (6 bases). Trimming took off 2 bases at V and 1 base at J, with 18 bases between the two ends. Germline V gene data show CDR1 as SGHAT and CDR2 as FQDESV (reference sequence). The CDR3 covers 18 residues. The CDR3 DNA follows: TGTGCCAGCAGCTTAAAGGGGGACATTCTAAGGTCCTACAATGAGCAGTTCTTC. The encoded protein is CASSLKGDILRSYNEQFF.

This clonotype was observed a few times. The gene calls are TRBV14 and TRBJ2-7; D possibly matches TRBD1 or TRBD2 (5 bases each). Trimming took 5 bases from V and 4 from J, leaving 18 bases between them. The CDR3 consists of 15 residues. Germline lookup yields CDR1 SGHDN and CDR2 FVKESK. As DNA, the CDR3 is TGTGCCAGCAGCGAGGGACCATTTCAAGGGTACGAGCAGTACTTC. This codes for CASSEGPFQGYEQYF.

The chain recombines TRBV5-1 with TRBJ2-1; D is undetermined. The V and J ends lost 2 bases and 0 bases respectively, with 3 bases between them. Germline lookup yields CDR1 SGHRS and CDR2 YFSETQ. The CDR3 is made up of 13 amino acids. The CDR3 sequence: CASSFPSYNEQFF. The CDR3 nucleotides are TGCGCCAGCAGCTTTCCCTCCTACAATGAGCAGTTCTTC.

This clonotype came up a few times. The chain uses TRBV12-3 or TRBV12-4 and TRBJ1-1; D is unresolved. The V end lost 6 bases, the J end lost 2 bases, and 22 bases lay between the germline ends. This CDR3 has 17 residues. CDR3 region: CASSSTSRSQINTEAFF. CDR3 nucleotide sequence: TGTGCCAGCAGCTCAACCTCCAGGAGCCAGATCAACACTGAAGCTTTCTTT.

CDR3 residues: CASSRLGDIYTGELFF. The CDR3 nucleotides are TGCGCCAGCAGCCGTTTGGGGGACATATACACCGGGGAGCTGTTTTTT. V is TRBV5-1 and J is TRBJ2-2; D may be TRBD1 (6 bases). The CDR3 runs to 16 residues. CDR1 and CDR2 (germline): SGHRS, YFSETQ. Trimming removed 4 bases from V and 3 bases from J, with 16 bases in between.

The J gene is TRBJ2-1, the V gene TRBV9; 15 nucleotides match TRBD2. Germline V gene data show CDR1 as SGDLS and CDR2 as YYNGEE. The CDR3 is 22 amino acids. The J segment lost 4 bases and the V segment lost 3 bases, leaving 20 bases of the junction unmatched. Here the CDR3 DNA reads TGTGCCAGCAGCGCACGGTTCGGGACTAGCGGGGGGCCCCGGCTGCCTTACAATGAGCAGTTCTTC. Its translation is CASSARFGTSGGPRLPYNEQFF.

This clonotype has more than one count but fewer than ten. V usage is TRBV15 and J usage is TRBJ2-1; D possibly matches TRBD1 or TRBD2 (6 bases each). The length of the CDR3 is 13 residues. Trimming shortened V by 7 bases and J by 4 bases, and 11 bases separated the two germline ends. CDR1 is LNHNV and CDR2 is YYDKDF in the germline V gene (reference sequence). CDR3 loop: CATTGGDYNEQFF. The CDR3 region has the DNA TGTGCCACCACCGGGGGCGATTACAATGAGCAGTTCTTC.

This clonotype was seen a few times. The chain recombines TRBV5-1 with TRBJ2-7, with D possibly being TRBD1 (7 bases). V was clipped by 4 bases and J by 2 bases, with 10 bases between them. The CDR3 runs 13 residues. Germline CDR1 SGHRS, CDR2 YFSETQ. CDR3 loop: CASSGGTAYEQYF. CDR3 DNA: TGCGCCAGCAGCGGAGGGACAGCCTACGAGCAGTACTTC.

This clonotype was counted at least ten times. The chain couples TRBV5-1 to TRBJ2-7; D gene uncertain. The germline gives CDR1 SGHRS, CDR2 YFSETQ. The V gene lost 0 bases and the J gene lost 7 bases, with 8 bases spanning the gap. This CDR3 region has 12 residues. CDR3 protein: CASSLARDEQYF. The CDR3 DNA reads as TGCGCCAGCAGCTTGGCAAGGGATGAGCAGTACTTC.